Given below is one T cell receptor (beta chain) in context. The antigen remains undetermined. The data stem from a study of T cell repertoires in cytomegalovirus infection. The wider study: Epitope selection comprised recently identified HLA-C-restricted CMV epitopes and well-studied HLA-B-restricted CMV epitopes. CMV infection plus the matching HLA type was flagged by public TCR beta signatures. Study-level results: Carriers of CMV and the relevant HLA type were discriminated by public TCR beta frequency. CMV-specific TCR beta clonotypes restricted by HLA-C dominated the ex vivo response.

TCRdb reprocessed the reads with MiXCR, giving one entry per CDR3 protein. The repertoire has about 830,000 distinct CDR3 sequences, 32% of them found once; the top ten carry roughly an eighth. Germline loops: CDR1 SEHNR, CDR2 FQNEAQ (reference sequence). CDR3 size: 17 residues. Trimming left V 4 bases short and J 1 base short, with 16 bases between. The origin of this receptor is a human donor in good health (CMV status not recorded). Some clones in this sample may be carry-over from other donors' samples. The rearrangement links TRBV7-9 to TRBJ2-2, with D hard to call. Source: cultured CD8+ T cells from PBMCs, taken from culture after CMV antigen stimulation. The CDR3 nucleotides are TGTGCCAGCAGCTCCTCGCCCCCCCACGGGAACACCGGGGAGCTGTTTTTT. Its protein is CASSSSPPHGNTGELFF. The variable domain in full, with the rest retrieved from reference TRBV7-9 and TRBJ2-2, is DTGVSQNPRHKITKRGQNVTFRCDPISEHNRLYWYRQTLGQGPEFLTYFQNEAQLEKSRLLSDRFSAERPKGSFSTLEIQRTEQGDSAMYLCASSSSPPHGNTGELFFGEGSRLTVL.